These 18 T cell receptor beta chains originate from one sample sequenced in a study of T cell responses to AZD1222 COVID-19 vaccine. Produced via immunoSEQ multiplex PCR; TCRdb's table is partial and in-frame only. Seen here are approximately 300,000 clones, about 94% observed once, and the top ten hold around 0.6%. The specimen comprised peripheral blood, sampled 28 days after the second AZD1222 dose. The receptor set was obtained from an adult who received the AZD1222 COVID-19 vaccine.

V gene TRBV2 combines with J gene TRBJ1-5; 7 bases match TRBD1. This CDR3 comprises 14 residues. V shed 8 bases, J shed 6 bases, and the junction held 10 bases outside the gene matches. Per the germline V gene, CDR1 is SNHLY and CDR2 is FYNNEI. The DNA of the CDR3 is TGTGCCAGCGGTCTCAAACAGGGGCGTCAGCCCCAGCATTTT. Translation: CASGLKQGRQPQHF.

The V gene is TRBV19, the J gene TRBJ2-7; 7 bases are shared with TRBD2. The germline V gene has CDR1 LNHDA and CDR2 SQIVND (reference sequence). After removal of 10 bases from V and 0 bases from J, the junction contained 9 bases not matched to a gene. The CDR3 spans 14 residues. DNA of the CDR3: TGTGCCACCTCAGGACTAGACTTCTCCTACGAGCAGTACTTC. It translates to CATSGLDFSYEQYF. Using reference TRBV19 and TRBJ2-7 for the parts outside the CDR3, the full variable domain is DGGITQSPKYLFRKEGQNVTLSCEQNLNHDAMYWYRQDPGQGLRLIYYSQIVNDFQKGDIAEGYSVSREKKESFPLTVTSAQKNPTAFYLCATSGLDFSYEQYFGPGTRLTVT.

The CDR3 reads CASSIGGLAGVVAKNIQYF. CDR3 nucleotides: TGTGCCAGTAGCATCGGGGGGCTAGCGGGAGTGGTAGCCAAAAACATTCAGTACTTC. The rearrangement links TRBV19 to TRBJ2-4; 10 nucleotides align to TRBD2. The junction had 14 bases not matched to a gene; V was cut back by 6 bases and J by 0 bases. There are 19 residues in the CDR3. In germline, CDR1 is LNHDA, CDR2 SQIVND (reference sequence).

The chain joins TRBV7-3 to TRBJ1-1; weak D call: TRBD1 (5 bases). CDR3 length equals 15 residues. Germline V gene data show CDR1 as SGHTA and CDR2 as FQGTGA. V dropped 5 bases and J dropped 1 base, with 14 bases sitting between them. CDR3 protein: CASSPKGPSNTEAFF. The CDR3 DNA is TGTGCCAGCAGCCCCAAGGGACCGTCGAACACTGAAGCTTTCTTT.

The chain has TRBV7-2 and TRBJ2-1; D may be TRBD2 (5 bases). The CDR3 is 13 amino acids. Germline lookup yields CDR1 SGHTA and CDR2 FQGNSA. Trimming pared 1 base from V and 16 bases from J, leaving 17 bases between. CDR3 loop: CASSLELRARSFF. In DNA form, the CDR3 reads TGTGCCAGCAGCTTAGAGTTGCGGGCCCGCTCCTTCTTC.

V is TRBV28 and J is TRBJ1-2, with D hard to call. From germline, CDR1 is MDHEN and CDR2 SYDVKM. Trimming took 7 bases from V and 0 from J, leaving 6 bases between them. The CDR3 length is 12 residues. The CDR3 loop is CASTPSNYGYTF. The CDR3 DNA is TGTGCCAGCACACCTTCTAACTATGGCTACACCTTC.

This chain links TRBV11-3 with TRBJ2-3; 12 bases map to TRBD2. Germline trimming cut 5 bases from V and 4 bases from J; bases unmatched to any gene: 7. Germline values: CDR1 SGHNT, CDR2 YENEEA. The CDR3 covers 16 residues. CDR3 sequence (DNA): TGTGCCAGCAGCGAGGGCGCTAGCGGGAGGGCAGATACGCAGTATTTT. Its translation: CASSEGASGRADTQYF.

This chain connects TRBV7-2 to TRBJ2-1; D is possibly TRBD1 or TRBD2 (5 bases each). This CDR3 has 14 residues. Germline values: CDR1 SGHTA, CDR2 FQGNSA. Trimming removed 3 bases at V and 7 bases at J, with 13 bases between. CDR3 in DNA: TGTGCCAGCAGCTTTCGGGACCCCGAAAATGAGCAGTTCTTC. This translates into CASSFRDPENEQFF.

The chain joins TRBV3-1 (or the pseudogene TRBV3-2) to TRBJ2-2; D is perhaps TRBD1 or TRBD2 (5 bases each). This CDR3 contains 13 residues. CDR1 LGHDT and CDR2 YNNKEL come from the germline V gene (reference sequence). V was cut by 4 bases and J by 5 bases, with 8 bases left in between. CDR3 region: CASSLGTTGELFF. The CDR3 DNA reads TGTGCCAGCAGCCTTGGGACGACCGGGGAGCTGTTTTTT.

V and J are TRBV6-5 and TRBJ1-3; the D is unclear. This CDR3 comprises 13 residues. Trimming cost V 6 bases and J 7 bases, with 13 bases left between them. Germline values: CDR1 MNHEY, CDR2 SVGAGI. The CDR3: CASSPPGGNTIYF. CDR3 nucleotide sequence: TGTGCCAGCAGCCCCCCGGGTGGTAACACCATATATTTT.

The V call is TRBV7-9, the J call TRBJ2-2; TRBD1 matches 7 bases. The length of the CDR3 is 18 residues. The trim removed 3 bases at V and 8 bases at J, leaving 18 bases unmatched. Germline V lookup: CDR1 SEHNR, CDR2 FQNEAQ (reference sequence). The CDR3 loop is CASSFSTARGSELGELFF. In nucleotides, the CDR3 is TGTGCCAGCAGCTTCTCTACCGCCAGGGGGTCCGAGTTGGGGGAGCTGTTTTTT.

V is TRBV24-1 and J is TRBJ1-2; D not certain. The germline CDR1 and CDR2 sequences are KGHDR and SFDVKD. CDR3 length equals 14 residues. Trimming took off 3 bases at V and 7 bases at J, with 14 bases between the two ends. The chain's CDR3 is CATSDPSTRFGYTF. CDR3 coding DNA: TGTGCCACCAGTGATCCCTCGACCCGGTTTGGCTACACCTTC.

This chain links TRBV28 with TRBJ1-3, with D unclear. In germline, CDR1 is MDHEN, CDR2 SYDVKM. The CDR3 is 12 residues long. Trimming took 8 bases from V and 1 from J, leaving 6 bases between them. CDR3 sequence (DNA): TGTGCCAGCGTGGAATCTGGAAACACCATATATTTT. This codes for CASVESGNTIYF.

The chain links TRBV2 to TRBJ1-4; D is ambiguous. Trimming stripped 3 bases from V and 3 bases from J, with 14 bases between. Germline CDR1 reads SNHLY; CDR2 reads FYNNEI. CDR3 length: 16 residues. The CDR3 coding sequence is TGTGCCAGCAGTGAGAGAAGCGGACGGGCTAATGAAAAACTGTTTTTT. This codes for CASSERSGRANEKLFF.

With regard to this clone: At one end, the junction sequence differs from germline, possibly due to a read error. V gene TRBV12-3 or TRBV12-4 combines with J gene TRBJ1-6; D ambiguous. This CDR3 has 13 residues. CDR3 in DNA: TGTGCCAGCAGTTTCAGGAATAATTCACCCCTCAACTTT. It translates to CASSFRNNSPLNF.

This sequence joins TRBV9 and TRBJ1-2; weak D call: TRBD1 (5 bases). Trimming stripped 1 base from V and 3 bases from J, with 13 bases between. Germline CDR1 and CDR2: SGDLS and YYNGEE. The CDR3 extends over 15 amino acids. The CDR3 loop reads CASSVTSWGDYGYTF. The CDR3 DNA is TGTGCCAGCAGCGTAACATCTTGGGGCGACTATGGCTACACCTTC.

This clone has only one observation. The rearrangement links TRBV4-1 to TRBJ2-7; TRBD2 matches at 8 bases. Germline lookup yields CDR1 MGHRA and CDR2 YSYEKL. The CDR3 is made up of 17 amino acids. Germline trimming cut 4 bases from V and 0 bases from J; bases unmatched to any gene: 11. CDR3 protein: CASSLLFGAGGSYEQYF. CDR3 bases: TGCGCCAGCAGCCTCTTGTTTGGGGCGGGGGGCTCCTACGAGCAGTACTTC.

The chain has TRBV28 and TRBJ1-2, with D perhaps TRBD1 (5 bases). The CDR3 extends over 14 amino acids. Germline V lookup: CDR1 MDHEN, CDR2 SYDVKM. V lost 6 bases and J 5 bases, leaving 16 bases between the germline ends. DNA for the CDR3: TGTGCCAGCAGCAACGGAGGGGCACGGTATGGCTACACCTTC. The encoded protein is CASSNGGARYGYTF.